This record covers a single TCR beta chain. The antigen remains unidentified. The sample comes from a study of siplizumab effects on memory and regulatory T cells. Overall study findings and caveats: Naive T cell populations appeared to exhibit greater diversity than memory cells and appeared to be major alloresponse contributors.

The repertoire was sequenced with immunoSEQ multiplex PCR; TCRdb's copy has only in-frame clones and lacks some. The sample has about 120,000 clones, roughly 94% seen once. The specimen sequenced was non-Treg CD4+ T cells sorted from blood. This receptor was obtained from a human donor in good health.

The CDR3 coding sequence is TGTGCCAGCAGCCCTCAACTAGCGGGAGATACGCAGTATTTT. This translates into CASSPQLAGDTQYF. The genes are TRBV9 and TRBJ2-3; 9 bases are a match to TRBD2. Germline V CDR1 and CDR2: SGDLS, YYNGEE. Trimming at V came to 4 bases and at J to 5 bases, leaving 5 bases not matched to a gene. The CDR3 covers 14 residues.